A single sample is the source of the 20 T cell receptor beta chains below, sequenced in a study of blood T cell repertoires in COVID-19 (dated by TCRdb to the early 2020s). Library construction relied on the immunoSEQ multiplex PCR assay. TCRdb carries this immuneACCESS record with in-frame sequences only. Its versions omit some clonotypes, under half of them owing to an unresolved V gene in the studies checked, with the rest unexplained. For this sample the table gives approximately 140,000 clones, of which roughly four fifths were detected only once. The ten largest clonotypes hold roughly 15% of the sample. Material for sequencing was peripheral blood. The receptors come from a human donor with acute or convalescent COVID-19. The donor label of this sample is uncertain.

The CDR3 region is CASSYSKFEASCTAYEQYF. CDR3 sequence (DNA): TGTGCCAGCAGTTACTCGAAATTCGAGGCGTCTTGTACCGCCTACGAGCAGTACTTC. The V call is TRBV6-7, the J call TRBJ2-7; D not resolved. TRBV6-7 qualifies as an ORF whose function is uncertain. The V end lost 0 bases, the J end lost 2 bases, and 23 bases lay between the germline ends. The length of the CDR3 is 19 residues.

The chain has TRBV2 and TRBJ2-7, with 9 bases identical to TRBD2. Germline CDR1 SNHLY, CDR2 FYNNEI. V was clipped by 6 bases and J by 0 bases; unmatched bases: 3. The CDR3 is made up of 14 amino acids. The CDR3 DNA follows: TGTGCCAGCAGGGATAGCGGGGGCTCCTACGAGCAGTACTTC. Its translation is CASRDSGGSYEQYF.

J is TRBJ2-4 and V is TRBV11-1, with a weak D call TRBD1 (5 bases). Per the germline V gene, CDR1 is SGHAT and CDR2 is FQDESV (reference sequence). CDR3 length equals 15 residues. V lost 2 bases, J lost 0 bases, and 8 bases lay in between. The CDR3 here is CASSLTGAAKNIQYF. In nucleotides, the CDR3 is TGTGCCAGCAGCTTAACAGGCGCAGCCAAAAACATTCAGTACTTC.

The CDR3 loop reads CASSLARGGIPEAFF. As DNA, the CDR3 is TGTGCCAGCAGCTTAGCCCGGGGAGGGATACCTGAAGCTTTCTTT. The chain recombines TRBV7-9 with TRBJ1-1; no clear D gene. Trimming left V 0 bases short and J 6 bases short, with 14 bases between. CDR1 and CDR2 from the germline V gene are SEHNR and FQNEAQ (reference sequence). The length of the CDR3 is 15 residues.

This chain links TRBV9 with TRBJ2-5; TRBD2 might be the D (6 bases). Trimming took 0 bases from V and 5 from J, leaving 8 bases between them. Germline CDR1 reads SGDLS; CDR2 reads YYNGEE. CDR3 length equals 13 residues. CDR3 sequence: CASSVDGRETQYF. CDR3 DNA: TGTGCCAGCAGCGTAGATGGGAGGGAGACCCAGTACTTC.

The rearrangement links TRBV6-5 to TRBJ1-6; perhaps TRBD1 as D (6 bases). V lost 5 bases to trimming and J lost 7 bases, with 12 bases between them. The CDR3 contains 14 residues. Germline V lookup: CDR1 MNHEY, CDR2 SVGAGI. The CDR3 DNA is TGTGCCAGCAGTATGACAGGTTTCAATTCACCCCTCCACTTT. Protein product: CASSMTGFNSPLHF.

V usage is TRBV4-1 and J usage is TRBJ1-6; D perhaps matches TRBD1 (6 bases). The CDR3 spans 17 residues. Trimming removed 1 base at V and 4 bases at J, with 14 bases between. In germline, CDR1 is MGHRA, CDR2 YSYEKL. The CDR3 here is CASSQGPGGQYNSPLHF. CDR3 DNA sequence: TGCGCCAGCAGCCAAGGCCCCGGTGGACAGTATAATTCACCCCTCCACTTT.

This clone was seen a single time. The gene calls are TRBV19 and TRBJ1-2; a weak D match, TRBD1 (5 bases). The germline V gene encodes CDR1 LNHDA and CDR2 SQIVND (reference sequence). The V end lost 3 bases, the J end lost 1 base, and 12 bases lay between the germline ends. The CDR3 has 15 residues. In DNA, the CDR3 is TGTGCCAGTAGTATTCAGGGCCAGATTAACTATGGCTACACCTTC. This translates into CASSIQGQINYGYTF.

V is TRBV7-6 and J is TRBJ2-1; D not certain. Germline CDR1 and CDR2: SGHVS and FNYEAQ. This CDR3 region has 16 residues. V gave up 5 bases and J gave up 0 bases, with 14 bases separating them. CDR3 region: CASSPGSTPSYNEQFF. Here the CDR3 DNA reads TGTGCCAGCAGCCCAGGAAGCACACCCTCCTACAATGAGCAGTTCTTC.

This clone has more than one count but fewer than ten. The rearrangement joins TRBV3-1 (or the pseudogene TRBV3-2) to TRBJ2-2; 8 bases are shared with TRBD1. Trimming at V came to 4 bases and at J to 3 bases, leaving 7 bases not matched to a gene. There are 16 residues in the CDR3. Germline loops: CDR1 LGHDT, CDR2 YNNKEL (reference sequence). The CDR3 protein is CASSRQTGADTGELFF. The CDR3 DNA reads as TGTGCCAGCAGCCGCCAGACAGGGGCGGACACCGGGGAGCTGTTTTTT.

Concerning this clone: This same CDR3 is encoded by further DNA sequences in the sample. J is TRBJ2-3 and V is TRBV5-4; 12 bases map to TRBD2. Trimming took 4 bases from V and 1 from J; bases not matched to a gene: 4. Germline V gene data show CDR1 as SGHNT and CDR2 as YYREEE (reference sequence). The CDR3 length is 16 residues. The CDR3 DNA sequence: TGTGCCAGCAGCCTTCGACTAGCGGGGGGCACAGATACGCAGTATTTT. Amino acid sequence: CASSLRLAGGTDTQYF.

The CDR3 spells CAIRGSTEAFF. The CDR3 DNA reads as TGTGCCATCAGGGGGAGCACTGAAGCTTTCTTT. V gene TRBV10-3 combines with J gene TRBJ1-1; D gene uncertain. There are 11 residues in the CDR3. The germline V and J ends were trimmed by 6 bases and 4 bases, with 6 bases remaining between them. Germline V gene data show CDR1 as ENHRY and CDR2 as SYGVKD.

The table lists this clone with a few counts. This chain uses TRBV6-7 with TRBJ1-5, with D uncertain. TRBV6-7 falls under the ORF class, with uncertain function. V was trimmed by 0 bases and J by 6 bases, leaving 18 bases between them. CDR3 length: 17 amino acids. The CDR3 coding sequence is TGTGCCAGCAGTTACTCGAGATACGAACAGTCCGGTCAGCCCCAGCATTTT. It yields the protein CASSYSRYEQSGQPQHF.

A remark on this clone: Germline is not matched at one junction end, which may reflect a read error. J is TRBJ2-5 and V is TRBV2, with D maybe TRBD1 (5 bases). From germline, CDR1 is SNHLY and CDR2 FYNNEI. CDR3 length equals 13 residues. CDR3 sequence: CTSALWGEETQYF. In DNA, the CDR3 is TGTACCAGCGCTCTGTGGGGCGAAGAGACCCAGTACTTC.

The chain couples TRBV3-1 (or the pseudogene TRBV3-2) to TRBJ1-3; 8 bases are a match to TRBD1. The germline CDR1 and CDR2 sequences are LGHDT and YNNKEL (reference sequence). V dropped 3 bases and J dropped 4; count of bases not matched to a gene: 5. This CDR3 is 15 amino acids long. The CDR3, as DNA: TGTGCCAGCAGCCAGAGGACAGGGAGGGGAAACACCATATATTTT. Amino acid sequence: CASSQRTGRGNTIYF.

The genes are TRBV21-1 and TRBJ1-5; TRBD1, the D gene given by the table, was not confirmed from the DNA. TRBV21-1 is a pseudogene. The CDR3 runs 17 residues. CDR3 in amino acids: CASSNLSLQGQAQPQHF. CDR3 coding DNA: TGTGCCAGCAGCAATTTATCCCTACAGGGGCAAGCTCAGCCCCAGCATTTT.

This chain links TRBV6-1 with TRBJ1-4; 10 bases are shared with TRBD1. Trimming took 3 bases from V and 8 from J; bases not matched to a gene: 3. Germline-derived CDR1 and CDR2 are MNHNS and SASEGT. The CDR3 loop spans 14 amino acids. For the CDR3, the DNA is TGTGCCAGCAGTGATGGGACAGGGGAAGAAAAACTGTTTTTT. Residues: CASSDGTGEEKLFF.

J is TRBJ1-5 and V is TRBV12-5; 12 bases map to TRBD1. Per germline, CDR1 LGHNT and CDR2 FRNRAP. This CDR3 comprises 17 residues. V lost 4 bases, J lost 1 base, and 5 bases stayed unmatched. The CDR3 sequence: CASGYPGQGASNQPQHF. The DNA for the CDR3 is TGTGCTAGTGGTTACCCGGGACAGGGGGCAAGCAATCAGCCCCAGCATTTT.

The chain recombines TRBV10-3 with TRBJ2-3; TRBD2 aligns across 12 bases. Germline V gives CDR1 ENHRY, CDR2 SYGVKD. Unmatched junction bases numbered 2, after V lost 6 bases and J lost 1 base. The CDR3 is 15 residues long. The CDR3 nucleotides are TGTGCCATCAGCCTAGCGGGGGGGCGCACAGATACGCAGTATTTT. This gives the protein CAISLAGGRTDTQYF.

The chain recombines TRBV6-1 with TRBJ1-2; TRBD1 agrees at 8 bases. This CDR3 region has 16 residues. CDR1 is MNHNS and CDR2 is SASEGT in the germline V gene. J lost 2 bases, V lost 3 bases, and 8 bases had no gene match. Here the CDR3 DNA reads TGTGCCAGCAGTGACCAATTTTGGACAGGGAACTATGGCTACACCTTC. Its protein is CASSDQFWTGNYGYTF.